This T cell receptor (beta chain) stems from a study of OX40 agonist ivuxolimab in advanced cancers. General observations from the study: CD4+ and CD8+ blood T cells expanded clonally by week 6 at 0.1 to 3.0 mg/kg. Compared with CD4+, CD8+ T cells on average had more expanded clones.

For this clone: As yet, its antigen is unknown.

Autoimmune disease history or systemic immunosuppression led to patients being barred. The timepoints at which blood was sampled were baseline, cycle 4 day 1, and cycle 7 day 1. Here immunoSEQ multiplex PCR was the method, and the copy in TCRdb shows in-frame clones only, minus some. The top ten hold under 25% of the sample, which has around 33,000 clones, less than 90% seen once. CDR3 length: 11 residues. Germline lookup yields CDR1 SGHRS and CDR2 YFSETQ. Trimming removed 5 bases from V and 3 bases from J, with 2 bases in between. The J gene is TRBJ2-2, the V gene TRBV5-1; no definite D call. The TCR comes from an adult with an advanced solid tumor such as melanoma, head and neck, liver or kidney cancer. Source: CD4+ or CD8+ T cells sorted from blood, taken in a trial of the OX40 agonist ivuxolimab. DNA for the CDR3: TGCGCCAGCAGGGACACCGGGGAGCTGTTTTTT. This sequence encodes CASRDTGELFF.